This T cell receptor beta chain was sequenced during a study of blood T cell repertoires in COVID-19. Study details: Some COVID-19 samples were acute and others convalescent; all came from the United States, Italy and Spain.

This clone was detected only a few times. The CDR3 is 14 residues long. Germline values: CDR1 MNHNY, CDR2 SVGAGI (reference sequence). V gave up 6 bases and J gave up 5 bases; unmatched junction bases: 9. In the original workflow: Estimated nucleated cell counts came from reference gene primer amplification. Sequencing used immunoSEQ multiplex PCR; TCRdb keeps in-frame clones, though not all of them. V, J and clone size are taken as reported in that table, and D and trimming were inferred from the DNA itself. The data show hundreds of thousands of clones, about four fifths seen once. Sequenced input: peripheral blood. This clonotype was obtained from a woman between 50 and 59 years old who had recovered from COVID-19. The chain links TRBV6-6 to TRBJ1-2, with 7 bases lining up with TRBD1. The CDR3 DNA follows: TGTGCCAGCAGGCCAGAACAGGGGTCATATGGCTACACCTTC. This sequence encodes CASRPEQGSYGYTF.